What follows are 17 T cell receptor beta chains derived from one specimen sequenced in a study of control samples from healthy donors and cancer patients. Only in-frame clones appear in the TCRdb table, and some are missing; sequencing was by immunoSEQ multiplex PCR. This sample has some 150,000 clones, with just over 95% found just once. What was sequenced was blood. These receptors originate from a woman aged 25 to 39 in good health.

This chain joins TRBV11-3 and TRBJ1-1; D unclear. The length of the CDR3 is 14 residues. Germline lookup yields CDR1 SGHNT and CDR2 YENEEA. V was clipped by 5 bases and J by 0 bases, with 10 bases between them. DNA for the CDR3: TGTGCCAGCAGCGTTACCGGGATGAACACTGAAGCTTTCTTT. It codes for CASSVTGMNTEAFF. Full variable domain (remainder filled in from reference TRBV11-3 and TRBJ1-1): EAGVVQSPRYKIIEKKQPVAFWCNPISGHNTLYWYLQNLGQGPELLIRYENEEAVDDSQLPKDRFSAERLKGVDSTLKIQPAELGDSAVYLCASSVTGMNTEAFFGQGTRLTVV.

J is TRBJ2-1 and V is TRBV28, with D possibly being TRBD1 or TRBD2 (5 bases each). CDR3 length equals 14 residues. V lost 2 bases and J lost 2, with 7 bases in between. In germline, CDR1 is MDHEN, CDR2 SYDVKM. The chain's CDR3 is CASSLRDAYNEQFF. CDR3 DNA: TGTGCCAGCAGTTTACGGGACGCCTACAATGAGCAGTTCTTC.

This clone was counted only a few times. The CDR3 protein is CASSDGGKQYF. DNA for the CDR3: TGCGCCAGCAGTGATGGTGGCAAGCAGTACTTC. The V call is TRBV10-1, the J call TRBJ2-7; D is uncertain. CDR3 size: 11 residues. Germline-derived CDR1 and CDR2 are WNHNN and SYGVQD (reference sequence). V lost 3 bases and J lost 8, with 8 bases in between.

The V call is TRBV6-5, the J call TRBJ1-3; possible D gene TRBD1, 6 bases. Germline CDR1 reads MNHEY; CDR2 reads SVGAGI. V lost 4 bases to trimming and J lost 4 bases, with 14 bases between them. This CDR3 has 15 amino acids. The CDR3 nucleotides read TGTGCCAGCAGTTGGCGGGGGCCGCGGGGAAACACCATATATTTT. Translation: CASSWRGPRGNTIYF.

The gene calls are TRBV7-9 and TRBJ2-3; D is possibly TRBD2 (6 bases). This CDR3 contains 16 residues. Trimming stripped 4 bases from V and 5 bases from J, with 19 bases between. CDR1 is SEHNR, CDR2 FQNEAQ, per germline (reference sequence). The CDR3 spells CASSYHIGPAGDTQYF. CDR3 nucleotide sequence: TGTGCCAGCAGCTATCATATCGGGCCAGCGGGAGATACGCAGTATTTT.

V gene TRBV24-1 combines with J gene TRBJ2-1; 13 bases align to TRBD2. After removal of 3 bases from V and 2 bases from J, the junction contained 6 bases not matched to a gene. Per the germline V gene, CDR1 is KGHDR and CDR2 is SFDVKD. The CDR3 runs 18 residues. Here the CDR3 reads CATSDPRTSGSPYNEQFF. In DNA form, the CDR3 reads TGTGCCACCAGTGATCCTCGGACTAGCGGGAGCCCCTACAATGAGCAGTTCTTC.

This chain uses TRBV6-5 with TRBJ1-5; no firm D call. With 10 bases removed from V and 2 bases from J, the gap between germline ends came to 12 bases. There are 13 residues in the CDR3. Germline V gene sequence: CDR1 MNHEY, CDR2 SVGAGI. CDR3 DNA: TGTGCCACCTCTCGCACTCGCAATCAGCCCCAGCATTTT. Protein sequence: CATSRTRNQPQHF.

The chain uses TRBV4-1 and TRBJ1-1; a weak D match, TRBD1 (5 bases). Germline V gives CDR1 MGHRA, CDR2 YSYEKL. V was trimmed by 7 bases and J by 1 base, leaving 10 bases between them. The CDR3 runs 13 residues. The CDR3 loop is CASKDTKNTEAFF. CDR3 DNA sequence: TGCGCCAGCAAGGACACGAAGAACACTGAAGCTTTCTTT.

The chain carries TRBV5-1 and TRBJ2-2; D call uncertain. CDR1 and CDR2 from the germline V gene are SGHRS and YFSETQ. The CDR3 is 12 residues long. V shed 4 bases and J shed 1 base, with 2 bases lying between them. Written as DNA, the CDR3 is TGCGCCAGCAGCCAGAACACCGGGGAGCTGTTTTTT. It is translated as CASSQNTGELFF.

The chain has TRBV14 and TRBJ1-1, with D possibly matching TRBD1 (6 bases). The germline V gene has CDR1 SGHDN and CDR2 FVKESK. Trimming took off 4 bases at V and 3 bases at J, with 15 bases between the two ends. The CDR3 runs to 15 residues. The CDR3 nucleotides are TGTGCCAGCAGCCGTCCTCAGGGGACGCACACTGAAGCTTTCTTT. Translated, it gives CASSRPQGTHTEAFF. The full variable domain, completed using reference TRBV14 and TRBJ1-1, is EAGVTQFPSHSVIEKGQTVTLRCDPISGHDNLYWYRRVMGKEIKFLLHFVKESKQDESGMPNNRFLAERTGGTYSTLKVQPAELEDSGVYFCASSRPQGTHTEAFFGQGTRLTVV.

The rearrangement joins TRBV2 to TRBJ2-7, with D perhaps matching TRBD1 (6 bases). V was shortened by 6 bases and J by 6 bases, with 18 bases between the two germline ends. CDR1 and CDR2 from the germline V gene are SNHLY and FYNNEI. The CDR3 is made up of 14 amino acids. The CDR3: CASSGDTRRVEQYF. CDR3 in DNA: TGTGCCAGCAGCGGGGACACCCGCAGGGTCGAGCAGTACTTC.

The rearrangement joins TRBV7-9 to TRBJ1-4; 8 nucleotides match TRBD1. V shed 5 bases and J 4 bases; nucleotides not matched to a gene: 9. The V gene's germline CDR1 is SEHNR and CDR2 FQNEAQ (reference sequence). This CDR3 has 16 residues. CDR3 coding DNA: TGTGCCAGCAGCCCCGGCGGACAGGGCGTTAATGAAAAACTGTTTTTT. Translation: CASSPGGQGVNEKLFF.

The genes are TRBV6-5 and TRBJ2-7; 13 bases map to TRBD2. The V gene end was trimmed by 4 bases and the J gene end by 7 bases; junction bases not matched to a gene: 10. The germline V gene has CDR1 MNHEY and CDR2 SVGAGI. This CDR3 contains 16 residues. The DNA of the CDR3 is TGTGCCAGCAGTTTTCTACTAGCGGGGGGGCCGGGTGAGCAGTACTTC. It encodes CASSFLLAGGPGEQYF.

The V and J genes are TRBV28 and TRBJ1-6; unclear D gene. This CDR3 has 14 residues. Germline V gene data show CDR1 as MDHEN and CDR2 as SYDVKM. The V end lost 5 bases, the J end lost 3 bases, and 8 bases lay between the germline ends. CDR3 coding DNA: TGTGCCAGCAGTCGGGTCATCTATAATTCACCCCTCCACTTT. Translated: CASSRVIYNSPLHF.

This chain links TRBV6-2 or TRBV6-3 with TRBJ1-5, with 7 bases that match TRBD1. CDR3 length: 19 residues. V shed 3 bases, J shed 4 bases, and the junction held 18 bases outside the gene matches. The germline V gene encodes CDR1 MNHEY and CDR2 SVGEGT. The CDR3 DNA is TGTGCCAGCAGTTATATTATATGGGTTCAAGGGGGCCGAAATCAGCCCCAGCATTTT. It codes for CASSYIIWVQGGRNQPQHF.

The gene calls are TRBV5-1 and TRBJ2-7; 12 bases map to TRBD1. CDR1 is SGHRS, CDR2 YFSETQ, per germline. This CDR3 has 16 amino acids. Unmatched junction bases numbered 10, after V lost 3 bases and J lost 6 bases. The CDR3 sequence is CASSSGQGAVVGEQYF. CDR3 coding DNA: TGCGCCAGCAGCTCGGGACAGGGGGCCGTAGTAGGCGAGCAGTACTTC.

V is TRBV2 and J is TRBJ2-1, with 11 bases aligning to TRBD2. The CDR3 length is 15 residues. The junction had 3 bases not matched to a gene; V was cut back by 5 bases and J by 3 bases. Per germline, CDR1 SNHLY and CDR2 FYNNEI. The CDR3 nucleotides are TGTGCCAGCAGTTCGACTAGCGGGATCTACAATGAGCAGTTCTTC. This encodes CASSSTSGIYNEQFF.